What follows are 11 T cell receptor beta chains derived from one specimen sequenced in a study of CD8+ T cells in alopecia areata. Following extraction, RNA underwent reverse transcription to cDNA, which served as the sequencing template. Here immunoSEQ multiplex PCR was the method, and the copy in TCRdb shows in-frame clones only, minus some. Of 100,000 to 150,000 clones listed, roughly 50% are singletons. Sequencing input: NKG2D-low CD8+ T cells sorted from blood. These receptors all stem from a human donor with alopecia areata.

The V call is TRBV9, the J call TRBJ2-7, with D maybe TRBD1 (6 bases). The CDR3 consists of 13 residues. Trimming shortened V by 4 bases and J by 3 bases, and 11 bases separated the two germline ends. In germline, CDR1 is SGDLS, CDR2 YYNGEE. The CDR3 DNA reads as TGTGCCAGCAGCAGCCGGGACAACTACGAGCAGTACTTC. Translated: CASSSRDNYEQYF.

This clone occurred a few times. The chain joins TRBV23-1 to TRBJ2-7; weak D call: TRBD2 (6 bases). TRBV23-1 is marked as an open reading frame, function uncertain. CDR3 size: 13 residues. V shed 9 bases and J shed 5 bases, with 17 bases lying between them. CDR3 sequence reads: CARRDSPRNEQYF. CDR3 coding DNA: TGCGCCAGGAGGGACTCCCCAAGGAACGAGCAGTACTTC.

The rearrangement uses TRBV29-1 and TRBJ2-3; 12 bases agree with TRBD2. CDR3 size: 14 residues. Germline lookup yields CDR1 SQVTM and CDR2 ANQGSEA. V lost 6 bases to trimming and J lost 2 bases; unmatched junction nucleotides: 3. CDR3 region: CSVWTSGATDTQYF. The CDR3 DNA sequence: TGCAGCGTATGGACTAGCGGGGCCACAGATACGCAGTATTTT.

V gene TRBV5-4 combines with J gene TRBJ1-2; D call uncertain. The V gene's germline CDR1 is SGHNT and CDR2 YYREEE (reference sequence). Trimming took off 2 bases at V and 3 bases at J, with 5 bases between the two ends. The CDR3 is made up of 12 amino acids. CDR3: CASSFSDYGYTF. CDR3 coding DNA: TGTGCCAGCAGCTTCTCAGACTATGGCTACACCTTC.

V gene TRBV29-1 combines with J gene TRBJ2-2; D is uncertain. Trimming took 7 bases from V and 7 from J, leaving 13 bases between them. The CDR3 loop spans 12 amino acids. Germline loops: CDR1 SQVTM, CDR2 ANQGSEA. This chain's CDR3 is CSAIGDDGELFF. The CDR3 region has the DNA TGCAGCGCGATCGGAGATGACGGGGAGCTGTTTTTT.

The J gene is TRBJ2-5, the V gene TRBV7-9; D unresolved. Looked up from germline, CDR1 is SEHNR and CDR2 is FQNEAQ (reference sequence). The length of the CDR3 is 15 residues. The V end was cut by 1 base, the J end by 2 bases, with 11 bases between. CDR3: CASSLDSSDQETQYF. The CDR3 DNA is TGTGCCAGCAGCTTAGACTCGTCAGATCAAGAGACCCAGTACTTC.

The V call is TRBV29-1, the J call TRBJ2-7; tentatively, D is TRBD1 (6 bases). CDR1 and CDR2 from the germline V gene are SQVTM and ANQGSEA. The CDR3 sequence is 14 residues long. The germline V and J ends were trimmed by 4 bases and 0 bases, with 13 bases remaining between them. The CDR3 sequence is CSVVWTESSYEQYF. CDR3 sequence (DNA): TGCAGCGTTGTGTGGACAGAGAGCTCCTACGAGCAGTACTTC.

The chain employs TRBV6-5 and TRBJ2-1, with TRBD2 matching over 11 bases. After removal of 4 bases from V and 4 bases from J, the junction contained 3 bases not matched to a gene. Looked up from germline, CDR1 is MNHEY and CDR2 is SVGAGI. This CDR3 has 15 residues. CDR3 residues: CASSSTSGAYNEQFF. DNA for the CDR3: TGTGCCAGCAGTTCGACTAGCGGGGCATACAATGAGCAGTTCTTC.

The V gene is TRBV4-1, the J gene TRBJ2-5; a possible D gene is TRBD1 (6 bases). Germline V CDR1 and CDR2: MGHRA, YSYEKL. The CDR3 has 11 residues. The V end lost 4 bases, the J end lost 7 bases, and 7 bases lay between the germline ends. CDR3 nucleotides: TGCGCCAGCAGCCTCAGGGGGACCCAGTACTTC. It is translated as CASSLRGTQYF.

This clone came up a few times. The chain recombines TRBV9 with TRBJ1-3, with D unclear. The CDR3 is 13 amino acids. Germline V lookup: CDR1 SGDLS, CDR2 YYNGEE. V was trimmed by 3 bases and J by 2 bases, leaving 6 bases between them. CDR3 sequence (DNA): TGTGCCAGCAGCGCTATTACTGGAAACACCATATATTTT. Its translation is CASSAITGNTIYF.

The chain recombines TRBV21-1 with TRBJ2-5; TRBD1, the D gene given by the table, was not confirmed from the DNA. TRBV21-1 represents a pseudogene. The CDR3 spans 15 residues. Here the CDR3 reads CASSASGQGYETQYF. CDR3 nucleotides: TGTGCCAGCAGCGCCTCGGGACAGGGATACGAGACCCAGTACTTC.